These 10 T cell receptor beta chains share one sample of origin, sequenced in a study of T-cell memory formation after mild COVID-19. Using its own MiXCR run on the 5' RACE reads, TCRdb lists one record per CDR3 protein. The sample contains around 340,000 distinct CDR3 sequences, around 14% of which appear only once. The material sequenced was PBMCs or a T cell subset sorted from them (not recorded which). These receptors came from a man aged 18 to 30 who had mild COVID-19 (a few samples of this study predate the infection). Cell type and time point are not known.

The V gene is TRBV7-6, the J gene TRBJ2-1; D might be TRBD2 (5 bases). The CDR3 has 14 amino acids. V dropped 3 bases and J dropped 7 bases, with 13 bases sitting between them. CDR1 and CDR2 (germline): SGHVS, FNYEAQ. The CDR3 reads CASSFAISGNEQFF. The CDR3 region has the DNA TGTGCCAGCAGCTTTGCGATCTCGGGGAATGAGCAGTTCTTC.

This clonotype was observed at least ten times. The gene calls are TRBV5-1 and TRBJ2-1; 7 positions agree with TRBD2. Germline loops: CDR1 SGHRS, CDR2 YFSETQ. The ends lost 4 bases at V and 9 bases at J; junction bases unmatched: 10. The CDR3 is made up of 14 amino acids. The CDR3 DNA follows: TGCGCCAGCAGCGGGGGGGTGACTAGCAGTGAGCAGTTCTTC. This gives the protein CASSGGVTSSEQFF.

The rearrangement links TRBV6-6 to TRBJ2-5, with 10 bases lining up with TRBD2. Germline V gene lookup returns CDR1 MNHNY and CDR2 SVGAGI (reference sequence). The V and J ends lost 2 bases and 5 bases, in that order; junction bases with no gene match: 11. CDR3 length equals 17 residues. This CDR3 reads CASSYQPSGGARETQYF. CDR3 bases: TGTGCCAGCAGTTACCAACCCAGCGGGGGGGCCCGGGAGACCCAGTACTTC.

Of note for this clonotype: Compared with germline, one end of the junction differs, possibly owing to a read error. The chain is built from TRBV6-5 and TRBJ2-1, with 7 bases identical to TRBD2. Germline V gene data show CDR1 as MNHEY and CDR2 as SVGAGI. CDR3 length equals 15 residues. DNA for the CDR3: TGTGCCAGCAGCGAGGGGAGGGGAACCTACACTGAGCAGTTCTTC. This encodes CASSEGRGTYTEQFF.

The rearrangement joins TRBV4-1 to TRBJ1-2; D gene uncertain. The length of the CDR3 is 14 residues. V was clipped by 4 bases and J by 0 bases, with 9 bases between them. Germline V lookup: CDR1 MGHRA, CDR2 YSYEKL. CDR3 loop: CASSLRTTNYGYTF. The CDR3 DNA reads as TGCGCCAGCAGCCTAAGGACGACTAACTATGGCTACACCTTC.

This clonotype was detected a few times. The chain uses TRBV7-3 and TRBJ2-3, with a possible D match to TRBD2 (6 bases). V lost 5 bases to trimming and J lost 1 base, with 16 bases between them. Germline CDR1 reads SGHTA; CDR2 reads FQGTGA. This CDR3 region has 16 residues. CDR3 coding DNA: TGTGCCAGCAGCCCTACCCCGGGACTCCGCACAGATACGCAGTATTTT. Amino acids: CASSPTPGLRTDTQYF.

V is TRBV11-2 and J is TRBJ2-3; D tentatively reads TRBD1 or TRBD2 (5 bases each). V dropped 3 bases and J dropped 4 bases, with 11 bases sitting between them. This CDR3 has 14 amino acids. Per germline, CDR1 SGHAT and CDR2 FQNNGV. The CDR3 reads CASSFPGPADTQYF. The CDR3 region has the DNA TGTGCCAGCAGCTTTCCGGGGCCAGCAGATACGCAGTATTTT.

V is TRBV9 and J is TRBJ2-2; D is uncertain. V was cut by 2 bases and J by 7 bases, with 15 bases left in between. This CDR3 has 15 amino acids. From germline, CDR1 is SGDLS and CDR2 YYNGEE. The CDR3 here is CASSVRLTYDGELFF. The CDR3, as DNA: TGTGCCAGCAGCGTCCGCCTTACTTATGACGGGGAGCTGTTTTTT.

The table lists this clonotype with a few counts. The V call is TRBV7-9, the J call TRBJ2-3, with a possible D match to TRBD1 (5 bases). This CDR3 spans 15 amino acids. In germline, CDR1 is SEHNR, CDR2 FQNEAQ (reference sequence). The V end was cut by 7 bases, the J end by 1 base, with 15 bases between. CDR3 region: CASTLGAIRTDTQYF. The DNA of the CDR3 is TGTGCCAGCACTCTAGGGGCCATCCGCACAGATACGCAGTATTTT.

This clonotype was counted ten times or more. The V and J genes are TRBV12-3 or TRBV12-4 and TRBJ1-6; 8 bases line up with TRBD1. The CDR3 contains 13 residues. V trimming: 6 bases; J trimming: 10 bases; junction bases outside the gene matches: 5. CDR3 nucleotides: TGTGCCAGCAGCTTCGACAGGGGATCACCCCTCCACTTT. Its protein is CASSFDRGSPLHF.